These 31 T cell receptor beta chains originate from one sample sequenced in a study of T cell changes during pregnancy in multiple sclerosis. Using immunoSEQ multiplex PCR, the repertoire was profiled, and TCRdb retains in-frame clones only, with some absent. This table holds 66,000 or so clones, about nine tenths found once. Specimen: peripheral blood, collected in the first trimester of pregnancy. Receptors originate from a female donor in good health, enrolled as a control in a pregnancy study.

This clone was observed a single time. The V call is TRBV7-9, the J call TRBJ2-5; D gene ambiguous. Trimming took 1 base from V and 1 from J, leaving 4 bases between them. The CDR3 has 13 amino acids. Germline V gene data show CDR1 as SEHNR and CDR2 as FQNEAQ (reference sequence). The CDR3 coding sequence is TGTGCCAGCAGCTTAGACAGCCAAGAGACCCAGTACTTC. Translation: CASSLDSQETQYF.

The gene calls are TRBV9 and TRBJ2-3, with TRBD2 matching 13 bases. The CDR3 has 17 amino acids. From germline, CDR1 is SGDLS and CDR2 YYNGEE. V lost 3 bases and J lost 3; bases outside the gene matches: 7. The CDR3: CASSETSGGAGTDTQYF. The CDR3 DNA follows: TGTGCCAGCAGCGAAACTAGCGGGGGGGCCGGGACAGATACGCAGTATTTT.

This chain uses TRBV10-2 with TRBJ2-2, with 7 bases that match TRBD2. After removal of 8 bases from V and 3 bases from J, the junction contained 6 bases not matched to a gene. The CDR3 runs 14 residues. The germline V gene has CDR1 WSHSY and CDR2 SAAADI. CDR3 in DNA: TGCGCCAGCTCCTCGGGGGGAGACACCGGGGAGCTGTTTTTT. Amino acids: CASSSGGDTGELFF.

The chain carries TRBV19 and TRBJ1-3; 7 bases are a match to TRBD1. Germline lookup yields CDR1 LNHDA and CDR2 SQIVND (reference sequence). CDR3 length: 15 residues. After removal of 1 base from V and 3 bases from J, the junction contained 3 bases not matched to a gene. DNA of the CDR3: TGTGCCAGTAGTATAGGCCAGGGGGGTGGAAACACCATATATTTT. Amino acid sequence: CASSIGQGGGNTIYF.

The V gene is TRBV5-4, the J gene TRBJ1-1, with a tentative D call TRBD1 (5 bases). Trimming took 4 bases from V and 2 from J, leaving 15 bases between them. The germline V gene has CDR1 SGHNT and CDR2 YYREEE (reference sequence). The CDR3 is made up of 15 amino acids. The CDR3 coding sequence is TGTGCCAGCAGCCCCCGGGGGGTCGGAAACACTGAAGCTTTCTTT. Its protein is CASSPRGVGNTEAFF.

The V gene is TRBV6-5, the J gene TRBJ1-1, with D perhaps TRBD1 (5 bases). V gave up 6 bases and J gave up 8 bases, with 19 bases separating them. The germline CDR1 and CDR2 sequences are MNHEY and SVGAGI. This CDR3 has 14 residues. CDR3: CASREDRDFQEAFF. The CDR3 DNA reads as TGTGCCAGCAGGGAAGACCGGGACTTCCAGGAAGCTTTCTTT.

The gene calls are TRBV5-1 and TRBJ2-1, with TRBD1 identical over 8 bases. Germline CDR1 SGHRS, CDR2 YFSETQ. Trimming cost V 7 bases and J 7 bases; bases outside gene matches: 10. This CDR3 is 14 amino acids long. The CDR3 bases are TGCGCCAGCGGAGGACAGGGCAATGGGAATGAGCAGTTCTTC. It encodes CASGGQGNGNEQFF.

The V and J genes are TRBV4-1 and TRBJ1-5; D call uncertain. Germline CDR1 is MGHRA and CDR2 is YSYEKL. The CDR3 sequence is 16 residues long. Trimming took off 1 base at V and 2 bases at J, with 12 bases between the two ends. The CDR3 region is CASSQASPGGNQPQHF. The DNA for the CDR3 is TGCGCCAGCAGCCAAGCTAGCCCGGGCGGCAATCAGCCCCAGCATTTT.

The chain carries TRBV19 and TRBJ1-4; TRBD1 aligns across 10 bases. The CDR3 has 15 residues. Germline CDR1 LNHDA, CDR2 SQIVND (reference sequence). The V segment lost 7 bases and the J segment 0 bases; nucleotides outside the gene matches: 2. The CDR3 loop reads CASKGTGATNEKLFF. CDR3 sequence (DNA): TGTGCCAGTAAAGGGACAGGGGCAACTAATGAAAAACTGTTTTTT. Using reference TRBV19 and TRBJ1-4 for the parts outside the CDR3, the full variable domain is DGGITQSPKYLFRKEGQNVTLSCEQNLNHDAMYWYRQDPGQGLRLIYYSQIVNDFQKGDIAEGYSVSREKKESFPLTVTSAQKNPTAFYLCASKGTGATNEKLFFGSGTQLSVL.

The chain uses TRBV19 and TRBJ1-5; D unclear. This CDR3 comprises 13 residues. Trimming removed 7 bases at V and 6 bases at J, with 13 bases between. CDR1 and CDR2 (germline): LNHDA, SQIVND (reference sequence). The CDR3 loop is CASTTVAGQPQHF. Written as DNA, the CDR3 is TGTGCCAGTACCACAGTCGCCGGTCAGCCCCAGCATTTT.

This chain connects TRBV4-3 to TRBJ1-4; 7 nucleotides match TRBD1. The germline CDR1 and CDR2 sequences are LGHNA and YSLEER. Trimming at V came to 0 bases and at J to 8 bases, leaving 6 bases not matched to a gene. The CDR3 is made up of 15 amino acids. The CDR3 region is CASSQDRGVGEKLFF. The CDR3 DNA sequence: TGCGCCAGCAGCCAAGACAGGGGGGTAGGAGAAAAACTGTTTTTT.

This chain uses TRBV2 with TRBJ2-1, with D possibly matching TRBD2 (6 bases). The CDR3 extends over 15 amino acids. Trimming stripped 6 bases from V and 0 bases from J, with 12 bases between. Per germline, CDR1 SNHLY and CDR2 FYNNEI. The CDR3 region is CASRRGLTSYNEQFF. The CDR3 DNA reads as TGTGCCAGCAGGCGGGGACTTACCTCCTACAATGAGCAGTTCTTC.

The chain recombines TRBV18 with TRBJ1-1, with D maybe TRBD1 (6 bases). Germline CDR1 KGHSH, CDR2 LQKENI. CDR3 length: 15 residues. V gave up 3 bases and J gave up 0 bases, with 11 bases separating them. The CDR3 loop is CASSPEDSMNTEAFF. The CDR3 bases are TGTGCCAGCTCACCGGAGGACAGTATGAACACTGAAGCTTTCTTT.

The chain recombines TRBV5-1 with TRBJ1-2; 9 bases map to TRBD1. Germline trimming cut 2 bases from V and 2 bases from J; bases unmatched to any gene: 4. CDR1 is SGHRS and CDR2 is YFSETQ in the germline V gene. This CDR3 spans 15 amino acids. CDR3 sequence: CASSFTGGANYGYTF. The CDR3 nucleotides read TGCGCCAGCAGCTTCACAGGGGGCGCCAACTATGGCTACACCTTC. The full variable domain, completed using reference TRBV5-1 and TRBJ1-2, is KAGVTQTPRYLIKTRGQQVTLSCSPISGHRSVSWYQQTPGQGLQFLFEYFSETQRNKGNFPGRFSGRQFSNSRSEMNVSTLELGDSALYLCASSFTGGANYGYTFGSGTRLTVV.

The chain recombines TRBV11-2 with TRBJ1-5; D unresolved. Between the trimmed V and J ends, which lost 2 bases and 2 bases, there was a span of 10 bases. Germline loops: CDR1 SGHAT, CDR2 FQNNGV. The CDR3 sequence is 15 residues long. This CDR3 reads CASSLNPGGNQPQHF. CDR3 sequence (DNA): TGTGCCAGCAGCTTAAACCCGGGTGGCAATCAGCCCCAGCATTTT.

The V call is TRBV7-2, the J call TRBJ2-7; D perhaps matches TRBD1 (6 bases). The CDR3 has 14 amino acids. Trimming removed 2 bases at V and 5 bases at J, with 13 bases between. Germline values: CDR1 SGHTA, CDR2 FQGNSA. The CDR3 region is CASSLQGTMDEQYF. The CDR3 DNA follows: TGTGCCAGCAGCTTACAGGGGACGATGGACGAGCAGTACTTC.

The CDR3 bases are TGCGCCAGCAGCGAGCTGTCAGCGGGGGGATACAATGAGCAGTTCTTC. Residues: CASSELSAGGYNEQFF. The chain is built from TRBV5-1 and TRBJ2-1; 9 bases are shared with TRBD2. The CDR3 spans 16 residues. V was clipped by 4 bases and J by 4 bases; unmatched bases: 9. The germline gives CDR1 SGHRS, CDR2 YFSETQ. Combining the CDR3 with reference TRBV5-1 and TRBJ2-1 gives the whole variable domain KAGVTQTPRYLIKTRGQQVTLSCSPISGHRSVSWYQQTPGQGLQFLFEYFSETQRNKGNFPGRFSGRQFSNSRSEMNVSTLELGDSALYLCASSELSAGGYNEQFFGPGTRLTVL.

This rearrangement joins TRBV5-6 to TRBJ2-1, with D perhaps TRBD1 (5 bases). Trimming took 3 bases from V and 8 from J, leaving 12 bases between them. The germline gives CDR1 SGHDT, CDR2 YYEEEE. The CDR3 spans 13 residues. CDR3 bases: TGTGCCAGCAGCTCTGACAGCGCCGATGAGCAGTTCTTC. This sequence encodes CASSSDSADEQFF. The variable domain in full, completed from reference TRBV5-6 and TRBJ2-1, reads DAGVTQSPTHLIKTRGQQVTLRCSPKSGHDTVSWYQQALGQGPQFIFQYYEEEERQRGNFPDRFSGHQFPNYSSELNVNALLLGDSALYLCASSSDSADEQFFGPGTRLTVL.

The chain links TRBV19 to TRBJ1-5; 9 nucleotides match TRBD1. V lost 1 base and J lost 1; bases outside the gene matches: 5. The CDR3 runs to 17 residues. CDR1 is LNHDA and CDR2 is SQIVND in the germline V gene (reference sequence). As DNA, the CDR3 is TGTGCCAGTAGTATAGGGGCCGGACAGGGGAGCAATCAGCCCCAGCATTTT. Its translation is CASSIGAGQGSNQPQHF.

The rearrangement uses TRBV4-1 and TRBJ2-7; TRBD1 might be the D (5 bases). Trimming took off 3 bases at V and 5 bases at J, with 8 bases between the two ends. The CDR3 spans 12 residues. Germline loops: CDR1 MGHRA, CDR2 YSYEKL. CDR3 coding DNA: TGCGCCAGCAGCCAGGGGCTGAACGAGCAGTACTTC. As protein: CASSQGLNEQYF.

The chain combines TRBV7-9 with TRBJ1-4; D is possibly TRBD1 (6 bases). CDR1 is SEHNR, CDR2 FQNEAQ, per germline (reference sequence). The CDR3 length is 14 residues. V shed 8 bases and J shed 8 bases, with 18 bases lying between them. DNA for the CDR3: TGTGCCAGCTCGAGGGGGGGCTTCGGGGAAAAACTGTTTTTT. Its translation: CASSRGGFGEKLFF.

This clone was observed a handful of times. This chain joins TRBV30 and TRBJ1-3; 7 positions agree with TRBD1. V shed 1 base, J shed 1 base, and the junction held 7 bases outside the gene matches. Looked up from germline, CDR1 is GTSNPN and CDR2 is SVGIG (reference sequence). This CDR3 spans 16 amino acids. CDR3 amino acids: CAWSATGVWSGNTIYF. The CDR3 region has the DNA TGTGCCTGGAGTGCTACAGGGGTCTGGTCTGGAAACACCATATATTTT.

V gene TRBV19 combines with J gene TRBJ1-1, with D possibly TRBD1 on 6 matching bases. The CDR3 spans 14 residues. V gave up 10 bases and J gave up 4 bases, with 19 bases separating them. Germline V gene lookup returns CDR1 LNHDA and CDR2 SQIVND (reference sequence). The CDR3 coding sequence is TGTGCCATAGGGGCGCAGGGGTCGGCCACTGAAGCTTTCTTT. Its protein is CAIGAQGSATEAFF.

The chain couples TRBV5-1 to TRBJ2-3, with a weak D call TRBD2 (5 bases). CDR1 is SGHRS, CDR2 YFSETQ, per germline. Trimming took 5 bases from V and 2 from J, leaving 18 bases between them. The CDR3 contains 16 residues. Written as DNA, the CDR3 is TGCGCCAGCAGACTAAAGAGGGCTACCTCCACAGATACGCAGTATTTT. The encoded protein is CASRLKRATSTDTQYF.

The CDR3 DNA reads as TGCAGCGTTTTCGACTTGGACAGGGTATATTCTGAAGCTTTCTTT. This sequence encodes CSVFDLDRVYSEAFF. This chain links TRBV29-1 with TRBJ1-1; TRBD1 matches 8 bases. J lost 6 bases, V lost 5 bases, and 14 bases had no gene match. In germline, CDR1 is SQVTM, CDR2 ANQGSEA. This CDR3 comprises 15 residues.

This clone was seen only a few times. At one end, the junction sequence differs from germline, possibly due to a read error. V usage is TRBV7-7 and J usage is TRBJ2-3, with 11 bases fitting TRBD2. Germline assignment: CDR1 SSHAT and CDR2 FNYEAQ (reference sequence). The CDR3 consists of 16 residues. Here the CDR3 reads CASSQGGLADTDTQYF. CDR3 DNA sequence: TGTGCTAGCAGCCAGGGGGGACTAGCGGACACAGATACGCAGTATTTT.

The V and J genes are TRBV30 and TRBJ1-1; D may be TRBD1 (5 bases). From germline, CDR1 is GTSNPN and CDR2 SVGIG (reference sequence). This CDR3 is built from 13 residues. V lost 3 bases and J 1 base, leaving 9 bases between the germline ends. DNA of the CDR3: TGTGCCTGGAGGGACATCCCGAACACTGAAGCTTTCTTT. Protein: CAWRDIPNTEAFF. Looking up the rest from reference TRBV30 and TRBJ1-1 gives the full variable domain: SQTIHQWPATLVQPVGSPLSLECTVEGTSNPNLYWYRQAAGRGLQLLFYSVGIGQISSEVPQNLSASRPQDRQFILSSKKLLLSDSGFYLCAWRDIPNTEAFFGQGTRLTVV.

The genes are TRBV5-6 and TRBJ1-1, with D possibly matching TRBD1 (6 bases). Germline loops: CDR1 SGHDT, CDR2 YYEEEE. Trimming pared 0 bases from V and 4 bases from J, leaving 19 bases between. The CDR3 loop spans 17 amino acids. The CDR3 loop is CASSLGVGGAESTEAFF. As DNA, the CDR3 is TGTGCCAGCAGCTTGGGGGTCGGGGGGGCAGAGAGCACTGAAGCTTTCTTT.

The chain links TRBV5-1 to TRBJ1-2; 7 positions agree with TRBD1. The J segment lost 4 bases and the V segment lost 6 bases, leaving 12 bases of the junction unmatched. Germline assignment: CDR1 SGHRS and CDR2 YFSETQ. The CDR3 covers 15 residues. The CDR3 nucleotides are TGCGCCAGCACCTCAACCCGGGACAGCAGCTATGGCTACACCTTC. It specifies CASTSTRDSSYGYTF.

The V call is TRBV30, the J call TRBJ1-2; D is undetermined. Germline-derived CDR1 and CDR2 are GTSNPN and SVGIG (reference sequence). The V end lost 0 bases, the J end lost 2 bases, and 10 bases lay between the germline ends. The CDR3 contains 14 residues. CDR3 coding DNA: TGTGCCTGGAGTGTCCTCGGGAGAAACTATGGCTACACCTTC. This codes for CAWSVLGRNYGYTF. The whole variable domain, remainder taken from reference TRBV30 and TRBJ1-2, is SQTIHQWPATLVQPVGSPLSLECTVEGTSNPNLYWYRQAAGRGLQLLFYSVGIGQISSEVPQNLSASRPQDRQFILSSKKLLLSDSGFYLCAWSVLGRNYGYTFGSGTRLTVV.

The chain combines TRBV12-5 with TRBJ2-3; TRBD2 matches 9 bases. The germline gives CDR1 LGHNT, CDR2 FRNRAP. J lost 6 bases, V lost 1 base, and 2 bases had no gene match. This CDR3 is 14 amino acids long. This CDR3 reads CASGLGGGVDTQYF. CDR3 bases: TGTGCTAGTGGTTTGGGCGGGGGGGTCGATACGCAGTATTTT.